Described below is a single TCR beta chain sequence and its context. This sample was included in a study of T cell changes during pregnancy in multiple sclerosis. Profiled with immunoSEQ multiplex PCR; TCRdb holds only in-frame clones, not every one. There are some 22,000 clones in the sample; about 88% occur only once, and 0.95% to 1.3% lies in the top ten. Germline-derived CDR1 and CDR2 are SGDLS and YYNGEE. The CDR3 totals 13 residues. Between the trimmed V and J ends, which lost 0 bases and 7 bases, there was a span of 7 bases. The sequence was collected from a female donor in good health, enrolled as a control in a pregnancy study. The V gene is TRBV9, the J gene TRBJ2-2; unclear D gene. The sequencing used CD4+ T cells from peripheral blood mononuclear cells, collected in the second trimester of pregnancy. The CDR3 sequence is CASSVVAVGELFF. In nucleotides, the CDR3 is TGTGCCAGCAGCGTAGTTGCGGTCGGGGAGCTGTTTTTT.